This TCR beta chain came from a study of human T cells and chemical hapten exposure. Overall study context: Reading of the patch tests, which applied 0.01% DPC to the upper back, occurred at 6 days. Study-level findings and limits: The presence of alopecia in the donors means their immune response may differ from healthy people's. DPC sensitization did not alter TCRs above 1 in 1000 frequency.

The CDR3 runs to 17 residues. TCRdb re-called the RACE reads through MiXCR, storing one row per CDR3 protein. The sample carries roughly 42,000 distinct CDR3 sequences, roughly 10% recorded once. Regarding time point: patch test 2, 6 weeks after DPC sensitization. The treatment denotes: therapeutic diphenylcyclopropenone sensitization with weekly scalp DPC. Whole blood, unfractionated, served as the material for total RNA extraction. This clonotype occurred many times. Its matching antigen is unknown. The source of this sequence is a woman aged 25 to 45 with alopecia areata. Some clones in this sample may be carry-over from other donors' samples. The chain carries TRBV21-1 and TRBJ1-5. TRBV21-1 counts as a pseudogene. The sequences come from whole blood, collected in connection with sensitization to the hapten diphenylcyclopropenone (DPC). In DNA, the CDR3 is TGTGCCAGCAGCAAAGCGCTGGGGACTTGTAGCAATCAGCCCCAGCATTTT. Amino acids: CASSKALGTCSNQPQHF.